This paragraph reports one T cell receptor (beta chain). Its antigen is unidentified. Some clones are missing from TCRdb's copy, which holds only in-frame ones; the method was immunoSEQ multiplex PCR. The sample has roughly 2.5 million clones, more than 90% seen once. The germline CDR1 and CDR2 sequences are MNHEY and SVGAGI. There are 14 residues in the CDR3. The V end lost 2 bases, the J end lost 2 bases, and 9 bases lay between the germline ends. The data originate from a study of shared clonotypes between healthy human individuals. Study observations and caveats: The study found approximately 5% of naive CD4 clonotypes shared across a few donors. Shared clonotypes across all four donors exceeded non-shared ones in generation probability. An anticipated effect of sequencing depth on clonotype sharing among donors was recognized. Sorted-subset sequencing, rarefaction showed, was incomplete despite large depth.

J is TRBJ1-1 and V is TRBV6-5; no firm D call. The sample taken for sequencing was naive CD4+ T cells sorted from blood. The subset was: CD45RA+ positively selected. This clonotype was sampled from a man aged 18 to 30 in good health. CDR3 sequence (DNA): TGTGCCAGCAGTTACAAGGTCCCCAACACTGAAGCTTTCTTT. It translates to CASSYKVPNTEAFF.